The 15 T cell receptor beta chains given below trace back to one sample, sequenced in a study of cytomegalovirus exposure and HLA in healthy donors. Use of 60 Vbeta and 13 Jbeta primers characterized the PCR. Repertoires were generated with immunoSEQ multiplex PCR, while TCRdb's copy carries only in-frame clones and drops some. Here the sample spans over 85,000 clones, around 80% being singletons. Sequencing was performed on PBMCs. These receptors were obtained from a man younger than 40 in good health and CMV-seronegative.

This sequence joins TRBV6-5 and TRBJ1-6; 7 bases agree with TRBD1. CDR1 is MNHEY, CDR2 SVGAGI, per germline. This CDR3 has 14 residues. J gave up 9 bases and V 9 bases, and 11 bases lay outside the gene matches. The chain's CDR3 is CASGVGGRGSPLHF. CDR3 DNA sequence: TGTGCCAGTGGGGTAGGGGGCAGAGGTTCACCCCTCCACTTT.

With regard to this clone: One junction end does not reproduce the germline sequence, and a read error may be involved. The V and J genes are TRBV7-9 and TRBJ1-1; D gene uncertain. From germline, CDR1 is SEHNR and CDR2 FQNEAQ (reference sequence). The CDR3 contains 15 residues. This chain's CDR3 is CSSSLTSAGNTEAFF. The CDR3 nucleotides are TGTTCCAGCAGCTTAACCTCCGCGGGTAACACTGAAGCTTTCTTT.

This chain joins TRBV7-8 and TRBJ2-1; a weak D match, TRBD1 (6 bases). Trimming removed 1 base at V and 3 bases at J, with 7 bases between. This CDR3 comprises 14 residues. Germline V gene lookup returns CDR1 SGHVS and CDR2 FQNEAQ. The CDR3 DNA follows: TGTGCCAGCAGCTTAGGGACAGTCTACAATGAGCAGTTCTTC. Translation: CASSLGTVYNEQFF.

This clone has a handful of counts. The chain joins TRBV7-9 to TRBJ1-2; 8 positions agree with TRBD1. Germline lookup yields CDR1 SEHNR and CDR2 FQNEAQ (reference sequence). The CDR3 has 15 residues. Trimming removed 5 bases from V and 7 bases from J; junction bases left unmatched: 12. Written as DNA, the CDR3 is TGTGCCAGCAGCCGGGCGTTACAGGGGGTGCTTGGCTACACCTTC. This encodes CASSRALQGVLGYTF.

V usage is TRBV7-6 and J usage is TRBJ2-5; 9 bases align to TRBD2. With V trimmed by 5 bases and J by 1 base, 8 bases remained unmatched. The CDR3 is 16 residues long. Germline values: CDR1 SGHVS, CDR2 FNYEAQ. CDR3: CASSTRTSASQETQYF. The CDR3 bases are TGTGCCAGCAGCACGCGGACTAGCGCGTCCCAAGAGACCCAGTACTTC.

The rearrangement links TRBV10-3 to TRBJ1-2; no reliable D call. This CDR3 comprises 11 residues. Trimming took 4 bases from V and 10 from J, leaving 10 bases between them. CDR1 and CDR2 (germline): ENHRY, SYGVKD. Here the CDR3 DNA reads TGTGCCATCAGTGGTAACATTAACTACACCTTC. Its protein product is CAISGNINYTF.

This clone occurred once. DNA of the CDR3: TGTGCCAGCAGCGCCGTGGGGGGTACTGAAGCTTTCTTT. Protein: CASSAVGGTEAFF. The chain carries TRBV9 and TRBJ1-1; D perhaps matches TRBD1 (5 bases). V was clipped by 3 bases and J by 5 bases, with 11 bases between them. Germline V gene sequence: CDR1 SGDLS, CDR2 YYNGEE. The CDR3 has 13 residues.

This clone was recorded a few times. This rearrangement joins TRBV7-9 to TRBJ1-1; D not certain. The CDR3 is 14 residues long. V lost 4 bases, J lost 1 base, and 10 bases lay in between. Germline loops: CDR1 SEHNR, CDR2 FQNEAQ (reference sequence). CDR3 sequence: CASSSSNWNTEAFF. The CDR3 DNA reads TGTGCCAGCAGCTCCTCGAACTGGAACACTGAAGCTTTCTTT.

This clone was detected only a few times. V gene TRBV27 combines with J gene TRBJ2-1; 7 nucleotides agree with TRBD1. J was trimmed by 6 bases and V by 2 bases; bases with no gene match: 10. This CDR3 is built from 16 residues. Germline CDR1 reads MNHEY; CDR2 reads SMNVEV (reference sequence). DNA for the CDR3: TGTGCCAGCAGTTTAAGGGACAGAAAAGACGGCAATGAGCAGTTCTTC. Encoded protein: CASSLRDRKDGNEQFF.

This clone came up once. This chain uses TRBV13 with TRBJ2-5, with a possible D match to TRBD2 (7 bases). The CDR3 length is 15 residues. Deletions cut 3 bases from V and 3 bases from J, with 14 bases between. Germline lookup yields CDR1 PRHDT and CDR2 FYEKMQ (reference sequence). As DNA, the CDR3 is TGTGCCAGCAGCTTGAGGAGGGGGGGCGAAGAGACCCAGTACTTC. Translated, it gives CASSLRRGGEETQYF.

V and J are TRBV6-5 and TRBJ2-1, with D perhaps TRBD1 (6 bases). This CDR3 has 15 amino acids. Deletions cut 7 bases from V and 1 base from J, with 14 bases between. CDR1 and CDR2 (germline): MNHEY, SVGAGI. The chain's CDR3 is CASTRGLKSYNEQFF. The CDR3 bases are TGTGCCAGCACCAGGGGCCTCAAATCCTACAATGAGCAGTTCTTC.

This rearrangement joins TRBV5-4 to TRBJ2-1; D is perhaps TRBD2 (5 bases). Germline V lookup: CDR1 SGHNT, CDR2 YYREEE (reference sequence). This CDR3 spans 14 amino acids. CDR3 sequence (DNA): TGTGTCATCGGTCGGGGTGTCAGTTACAATGAGCAGTTCTTC. It translates to CVIGRGVSYNEQFF.

The V gene is TRBV2, the J gene TRBJ2-3; 7 bases line up with TRBD2. The V gene end was trimmed by 3 bases and the J gene end by 3 bases; junction bases not matched to a gene: 6. The CDR3 extends over 15 amino acids. CDR1 and CDR2 from the germline V gene are SNHLY and FYNNEI. CDR3 protein: CASSELAGETDTQYF. For the CDR3, the DNA is TGTGCCAGCAGTGAGCTCGCGGGAGAAACAGATACGCAGTATTTT.

This clone showed up just a few times. This chain joins TRBV5-1 and TRBJ1-2, with TRBD1 as a possible D gene (5 bases). The CDR3 consists of 13 residues. Per the germline V gene, CDR1 is SGHRS and CDR2 is YFSETQ. Trimming shortened V by 0 bases and J by 8 bases, and 11 bases separated the two germline ends. CDR3 sequence (DNA): TGCGCCAGCAGCTTGGACGGGGGTAGCGGCTACACCTTC. It codes for CASSLDGGSGYTF.

This clone was counted only a few times. This sequence joins TRBV10-3 and TRBJ2-7, with TRBD2 identical over 7 bases. After removal of 0 bases from V and 4 bases from J, the junction contained 12 bases not matched to a gene. Germline V gene data show CDR1 as ENHRY and CDR2 as SYGVKD. The CDR3 is 17 amino acids. CDR3 DNA: TGTGCCATCAGTGAGTCGGATGGAGCGGGGCGTAGTTACGAGCAGTACTTC. It specifies CAISESDGAGRSYEQYF.